The 22 T cell receptor beta chains below were found in one sample sequenced in a study of tumor and adjacent non-tumor tissue in lung cancer. A modified ARM-PCR protocol with three rounds of nested PCR amplified TCRbeta. One entry per CDR3 protein results from TCRdb running MiXCR on the multiplex PCR reads. The data contain 40,000 to 55,000 distinct CDR3 sequences, roughly 69% of them seen just once; the ten biggest clones take up around 25%. No cell sorting was done before RNA was extracted from the tissue. More than 3 cm separated this lung sample from the edge of the tumor. Sequencing used distant non-tumor lung tissue. These receptors all come from a woman aged 55-75 years with non-small cell lung cancer.

With respect to this clonotype: A much more abundant neighbour one base away suggests this may be a read error. This rearrangement joins TRBV5-1 to TRBJ2-3, with 7 bases identical to TRBD1. Germline V gene sequence: CDR1 SGHRS, CDR2 YFSETQ. This CDR3 region has 14 residues. The CDR3 DNA follows: TGCGCCAACAGCTGGGGGACAGAGGCAGATACGCAGTATTTT. Its translation is CANSWGTEADTQYF.

This clonotype was seen a single time. Mismatch with germline at one junction end may stem from a read error. The chain joins TRBV4-3 to TRBJ2-7; no clear D. Germline loops: CDR1 LGHNA, CDR2 YSLEER. CDR3 length: 14 residues. The CDR3 DNA sequence: TGCGCCAGTAGCCAAGACACATGGGACTACGAGCAGTACTTC. This gives the protein CASSQDTWDYEQYF.

In the case of this clonotype: One junction end disagrees with the germline gene, perhaps due to a read error. This chain joins TRBV29-1 and TRBJ1-1; no clear D gene. CDR3 length: 14 amino acids. CDR1 is SQVTM and CDR2 is ANQGSEA in the germline V gene. CDR3 in amino acids: CSTLGSGLNTEVFF. CDR3 nucleotides: TGCAGCACCCTTGGGTCGGGTTTGAACACTGAAGTTTTCTTT.

This clonotype was seen only a few times. Given a much more abundant clone one base away, this may be a read error. The rearrangement joins TRBV5-1 to TRBJ1-5; D ambiguous. V was cut by 6 bases and J by 5 bases, with 12 bases left in between. There are 13 residues in the CDR3. The germline gives CDR1 SGHRS, CDR2 YFSETQ. The CDR3 reads CASNPDGDQPQHF. The CDR3 DNA reads as TGCGCCAGCAACCCAGACGGAGATCAGCCCCAGCATTTT.

V gene TRBV29-1 combines with J gene TRBJ2-4; 11 bases fit TRBD1. The ends lost 7 bases at V and 8 bases at J; junction bases unmatched: 10. This CDR3 spans 14 amino acids. CDR1 is SQVTM, CDR2 ANQGSEA, per germline. This chain's CDR3 is CSAEDRGLGDIQYF. The CDR3 bases are TGCAGCGCCGAGGACAGGGGGCTTGGAGACATTCAGTACTTC.

At least ten counts were recorded for this clonotype. The chain recombines TRBV4-1 with TRBJ2-1; 16 nucleotides match TRBD2. The trim removed 3 bases at V and 7 bases at J, leaving 12 bases unmatched. The CDR3 runs to 19 residues. The germline V gene encodes CDR1 MGHRA and CDR2 YSYEKL. DNA for the CDR3: TGCGCCAGCAGCCATCCGGGACTAGCGGGAGGGCCCGGGAAGAATGAGCAGTTCTTC. Amino acid sequence: CASSHPGLAGGPGKNEQFF.

The rearrangement joins TRBV12-3 or TRBV12-4 to TRBJ2-6; perhaps TRBD2 as D (6 bases). The CDR3 has 15 residues. Between the trimmed V and J ends, which lost 11 bases and 2 bases, there was a span of 16 bases. The CDR3 DNA follows: TGTGCCGACAGTTTAAGGAGGGCTGGGGCCAACGTCCTGACTTTC. Translating it yields CADSLRRAGANVLTF.

This clonotype qualifies as medium-sized. J is TRBJ2-5 and V is TRBV4-1, with D possibly matching TRBD2 (6 bases). Trimming stripped 0 bases from V and 5 bases from J, with 16 bases between. Germline CDR1 reads MGHRA; CDR2 reads YSYEKL. There are 16 residues in the CDR3. The CDR3 region has the DNA TGCGCCAGCAGCCAAGATTCGGGAGTAGCCCTGGAGACCCAGTACTTC. Its translation: CASSQDSGVALETQYF.

This rearrangement joins TRBV29-1 to TRBJ2-7; D unresolved. Between the trimmed V and J ends, which lost 5 bases and 5 bases, there was a span of 22 bases. The CDR3 spans 15 residues. Germline CDR1 and CDR2: SQVTM and ANQGSEA. Here the CDR3 reads CSVQQRTDDSNEQYF. The CDR3 DNA is TGCAGCGTTCAACAGAGGACGGATGATTCCAACGAGCAGTACTTC.

This chain joins TRBV6-1 and TRBJ2-2; tentatively, D is TRBD2 (5 bases). Germline CDR1 is MNHNS and CDR2 is SASEGT. This CDR3 region has 13 residues. V was pared by 11 bases and J by 2 bases, with 12 bases between. The CDR3: CAGETYNTGELFF. DNA of the CDR3: TGTGCCGGGGAGACTTACAACACCGGGGAGCTGTTTTTT.

For this clonotype: The final CDR3 position lacks the conserved phenylalanine or tryptophan, pointing to a likely read error. The chain is built from TRBV4-3 and TRBJ2-7; 11 bases fit TRBD2. Germline CDR1 is LGHNA and CDR2 is YSLEER. CDR3 length: 15 amino acids. The CDR3 DNA follows: TGCGCCAGCAGCCTGCGACTAGCGGGAACCTACGGGCAGTACTCC. It is translated as CASSLRLAGTYGQYS.

Of note for this clonotype: One end of the junction varies from germline; a read error may be responsible. The V and J genes are TRBV29-1 and TRBJ2-2; TRBD1 or TRBD2 may be the D gene (5 bases each). Germline CDR1 SQVTM, CDR2 ANQGSEA. CDR3 size: 14 residues. The chain's CDR3 is CSVARTTNTGELLF. CDR3 DNA sequence: TGCAGCGTTGCAAGGACAACGAACACCGGGGAGCTGTTATTC.

In regard to this clonotype: This may be a read error: a much more frequent sequence differs by one nucleotide. This rearrangement joins TRBV7-8 to TRBJ2-7; possibly TRBD1 for D (5 bases). The length of the CDR3 is 13 residues. CDR1 SGHVS and CDR2 FQNEAQ come from the germline V gene. V lost 3 bases and J 7 bases, leaving 13 bases between the germline ends. CDR3 region: CASSLGPIREQYF. The CDR3 bases are TGTGCCAGCAGCTTGGGGCCAATACGAGAGCAGTACTTC.

Remarks on this clonotype: Given the absence of the conserved phenylalanine or tryptophan at the CDR3 end, a read error is likely. V is TRBV28 and J is TRBJ2-5, with 7 bases that match TRBD1. The CDR3 covers 13 residues. Trimming took 6 bases from V and 8 from J; bases not matched to a gene: 9. Germline CDR1 MDHEN, CDR2 SYDVKM. The CDR3 sequence is CASSLGQPSTQYS. The CDR3 nucleotides are TGTGCCAGCAGCCTGGGACAGCCTAGTACCCAGTACTCC.

Concerning this clonotype itself: Germline is not matched at one junction end, which may reflect a read error. The chain employs TRBV6-2 or TRBV6-3 and TRBJ2-3; 7 bases are shared with TRBD1. There are 14 residues in the CDR3. Germline-derived CDR1 and CDR2 are MNHEY and SVGEGT. This CDR3 is CGSKRTGLTDTQYF. For the CDR3, the DNA is TGTGGCAGCAAGCGGACAGGTCTTACAGATACGCAGTATTTT.

This clonotype was observed a few times. The CDR3: CASSLAQGGSYEQYF. DNA for the CDR3: TGCGCCAGCAGCTTGGCGCAGGGGGGGTCCTACGAGCAGTACTTC. The chain uses TRBV5-1 and TRBJ2-7; D is possibly TRBD1 or TRBD2 (7 bases each). Per the germline V gene, CDR1 is SGHRS and CDR2 is YFSETQ. Trimming removed 0 bases at V and 1 base at J, with 11 bases between. The CDR3 consists of 15 residues.

With regard to this clonotype: One end of the junction varies from germline; a read error may be responsible. The chain recombines TRBV12-5 with TRBJ1-5, with TRBD1 matching over 8 bases. Germline lookup yields CDR1 LGHNT and CDR2 FRNRAP. The CDR3 is 16 amino acids. CDR3 bases: TGTGCTAGTGCCAACGCCGACAGGGGCCTATATCAGCCCCATTATTTT. This sequence encodes CASANADRGLYQPHYF. Complete variable domain (other parts from reference TRBV12-5 and TRBJ1-5): DARVTQTPRHKVTEMGQEVTMRCQPILGHNTVFWYRQTMMQGLELLAYFRNRAPLDDSGMPKDRFSAEMPDATLATLKIQPSEPRDSAVYFCASANADRGLYQPHYFGDGTRLSIL.

With regard to this clonotype: Likely a read error: the CDR3 ends without its conserved phenylalanine or tryptophan. The V and J genes are TRBV4-3 and TRBJ2-4; D is perhaps TRBD2 (5 bases). Trimming pared 5 bases from V and 7 bases from J, leaving 18 bases between. Germline V lookup: CDR1 LGHNA, CDR2 YSLEER. The CDR3 covers 15 residues. CDR3 in DNA: TGCGCCAGCAGCTTGGGGAGCGGTGAGAGTAACATTCAGTACATC. It is translated as CASSLGSGESNIQYI.

Regarding this clonotype: A much larger clone differs from this one at a single base, so this may be a read error. It is likely a read error, because the conserved phenylalanine at the end of the CDR3 is missing. The J gene is TRBJ1-5, the V gene TRBV20-1, with D possibly matching TRBD1 (5 bases). The CDR3 is 13 amino acids. Trimming stripped 6 bases from V and 4 bases from J, with 13 bases between. CDR1 DFQATT and CDR2 SNEGSKA come from the germline V gene (reference sequence). CDR3 nucleotide sequence: TGCAGTGCGAGACCCGGGGGGAATCAGCCCCAGCATCTT. Protein: CSARPGGNQPQHL.

The table lists this clonotype with many counts. The V and J genes are TRBV6-5 and TRBJ1-1; D gene uncertain. Germline V CDR1 and CDR2: MNHEY, SVGAGI. This CDR3 is 13 amino acids long. V was cut by 5 bases and J by 1 base, with 8 bases left in between. CDR3 sequence: CASSTGWNTEAFF. The DNA for the CDR3 is TGTGCCAGCAGTACCGGATGGAACACTGAAGCTTTCTTT.

A word on this clonotype: The junction shows a germline mismatch at one end, possibly a read error. This chain uses TRBV4-3 with TRBJ1-1, with a possible D match to TRBD1 (6 bases). Germline V lookup: CDR1 LGHNA, CDR2 YSLEER. CDR3 length equals 13 residues. The CDR3 DNA reads as TGCGCCGGCAACCAAGATTCTGCAGGGGAAGCCTTCTTT. Residues: CAGNQDSAGEAFF.

As to this clonotype: Sequence at one end of the junction differs from germline and may be a read error. This chain joins TRBV11-2 and TRBJ1-5; no reliable D call. The CDR3 consists of 13 residues. Germline V CDR1 and CDR2: SGHAT, FQNNGV. CDR3 protein: CATCYHSNQPQHF. In DNA, the CDR3 is TGTGCCACCTGCTATCATAGCAATCAACCCCAGCATTTT. The variable domain in full, with the rest retrieved from reference TRBV11-2 and TRBJ1-5, is EAGVAQSPRYKIIEKRQSVAFWCNPISGHATLYWYQQILGQGPKLLIQFQNNGVVDDSQLPKDRFSAERLKGVDSTLKIQPAKLEDSAVYLCATCYHSNQPQHFGDGTRLSIL.